The clone carrying this T cell receptor (beta chain) showed up many times. Molecular barcoding with unique molecular identifiers was used for the TCRbeta library. A single record per CDR3 protein comes from TCRdb applying MiXCR to the PCR reads. Among approximately 490,000 distinct CDR3 sequences, approximately 12% were seen once, and the ten largest hold about 5.4%. This record comes from a study of T-cell reconstitution after alpha-beta-depleted transplantation in children. Trimming cost V 4 bases and J 2 bases, with 8 bases left between them. Per germline, CDR1 SQVTM and CDR2 ANQGSEA. This CDR3 is 12 amino acids long.

The chain is built from TRBV29-1 and TRBJ2-5, with D hard to call. Sample: PBMCs from the stem cell graft donor, taken from the stem cell graft. The TCR was taken from a human donor who donated a stem cell graft to a child with combined immunodeficiency. The CDR3 DNA is TGCAGCGTTGTAGAGAAGCAAGAGACCCAGTACTTC. Translating it yields CSVVEKQETQYF.